A selection of T cell receptor beta chains follows, all from one sample in a study of cytomegalovirus exposure and HLA in healthy donors. Clones were read by immunoSEQ multiplex PCR, and TCRdb kept only the in-frame ones, dropping some. This table holds 100,000 or so clones, roughly 80% found once. Sequencing used PBMCs. The receptors shown here come from a woman between 40 and 55 years old in good health and CMV-seropositive. The CDR3 runs from the conserved cysteine through the conserved F or W. The D gene is left open where the match is weak. Not all rows give a size; the values are once, few, many and, for expanded clones, a class.

cdr3_aa cdr3_nt clone_size j_call d_call v_call
CASEATGTGNTIYF TGTGCCAGCGAAGCTACAGGGACGGGAAACACCATATATTTT . TRBJ1-3 . TRBV9
CASRLKLAGAYEQYF TGTGCAAGTCGCTTAAAACTAGCGGGAGCGTACGAGCAGTACTTC . TRBJ2-7 . TRBV12-2
CASGTGGMNTEAFF TGTGCCAGCGGGACAGGGGGTATGAACACTGAAGCTTTCTTT . TRBJ1-1 TRBD1 TRBV6-5
CASSPREGVEKLFF TGTGCCAGCAGCCCACGGGAGGGGGTTGAAAAACTGTTTTTT . TRBJ1-4 . TRBV9
CASSLTQLNTEAFF TGTGCCAGCAGTTTAACACAACTGAACACTGAAGCTTTCTTT . TRBJ1-1 . TRBV28
CAIRSGRASGEQFF TGTGCCATCCGTAGCGGGAGGGCCTCTGGTGAGCAGTTCTTC . TRBJ2-1 TRBD2 TRBV10-3
CASRETGLGNSPLHF TGTGCCAGCAGGGAGACAGGGTTAGGGAATTCACCCCTCCACTTT . TRBJ1-6 TRBD1 TRBV27
CASSLEGVTYNEQFF TGTGCCAGCAGCTTAGAAGGAGTTACATACAATGAGCAGTTCTTC . TRBJ2-1 . TRBV11-3
CASSLAETNTEAFF TGTGCCAGCAGTTTAGCAGAGACGAACACTGAAGCTTTCTTT . TRBJ1-1 . TRBV6-6
CASRGLAGDGEQYF TGTGCCAGCAGGGGACTAGCGGGAGATGGGGAGCAGTACTTC . TRBJ2-7 TRBD2 TRBV6-6
CASRRQGPNSGNTIYF TGTGCCAGCAGACGACAGGGACCAAACTCTGGAAACACCATATATTTT few TRBJ1-3 TRBD1 TRBV5-4
CASSLLPEASSGNTIYF TGTGCCAGCAGCTTACTTCCAGAAGCGAGCTCTGGAAACACCATATATTTT . TRBJ1-3 . TRBV7-3
CASSQGSRTDTQYF TGTGCCAGCAGCCAAGGGAGTCGGACAGATACGCAGTATTTT once TRBJ2-3 . TRBV4-2
CATSNQGDEQYF TGTGCCACCAGCAACCAGGGGGACGAGCAGTACTTC . TRBJ2-7 TRBD1 TRBV15
CSVGGQNFYEQYF TGCAGCGTTGGGGGACAGAATTTCTACGAGCAGTACTTC . TRBJ2-7 TRBD1 TRBV29-1
CASSPRQGKDEQYF TGTGCCAGCAGCCCAAGACAGGGAAAGGACGAGCAGTACTTC . TRBJ2-7 TRBD1 TRBV7-2
CSVALAGGGGYEQYF TGCAGCGTTGCCCTAGCGGGCGGTGGGGGCTACGAGCAGTACTTC . TRBJ2-7 TRBD2 TRBV29-1
CASSFSGTRTDTQYF TGTGCCAGCAGCTTTTCGGGTACACGCACAGATACGCAGTATTTT . TRBJ2-3 . TRBV11-3
CSVEEGEVEQFF TGCAGCGTTGAAGAAGGGGAAGTTGAGCAGTTCTTC . TRBJ2-1 . TRBV29-1
CASSVGTLGANVLTF TGTGCCAGCAGCGTAGGGACACTAGGGGCCAACGTCCTGACTTTC . TRBJ2-6 . TRBV9
CSSSLVRPGEGNTEAFF TGTTCCAGCAGCTTAGTGAGGCCAGGGGAGGGGAACACTGAAGCTTTCTTT . TRBJ1-1 . TRBV7-9
CASSWGEDKNEQFF TGTGCCAGCAGTTGGGGGGAAGATAAGAATGAGCAGTTCTTC . TRBJ2-1 . TRBV6-1
CASRDRGSGTDTQYF TGTGCCAGCAGGGACAGGGGGTCCGGGACAGATACGCAGTATTTT . TRBJ2-3 . TRBV21-1
CASSATSGGINTIYF TGTGCCAGTAGTGCGACGTCAGGGGGCATAAACACCATATATTTT . TRBJ1-3 TRBD1 TRBV19
CASRARRATNEKLFF TGTGCCAGCAGGGCCCGGAGGGCGACTAATGAAAAACTGTTTTTT many TRBJ1-4 . TRBV6-6
CASSPTGDEETQYF TGTGCCAGTAGCCCGACAGGGGATGAGGAGACCCAGTACTTC . TRBJ2-5 TRBD1 TRBV19
CASSLGTSGRGETQYF TGTGCCAGCAGCTTAGGGACTAGCGGGAGAGGAGAGACCCAGTACTTC . TRBJ2-5 TRBD2 TRBV11-2
CASSEGSPYNEQFF TGCGCCAGCAGTGAGGGGAGCCCCTACAATGAGCAGTTCTTC . TRBJ2-1 . TRBV10-1
CARSLGPLNGGGTSYEQYF TGTGCCAGAAGCTTGGGACCCCTAAACGGCGGTGGGACTAGCTACGAGCAGTACTTC . TRBJ2-7 TRBD2 TRBV5-3
CASSLIPTSTPGTQYF TGTGCCAGCAGCTTAATCCCAACTAGTACGCCAGGAACCCAGTACTTC . TRBJ2-5 . TRBV7-3
CASSPGQNTEAFF TGCGCCAGCAGCCCAGGACAGAACACTGAAGCTTTCTTT many TRBJ1-1 . TRBV4-3
CASRTEAYEQYF TGTGCCAGCAGGACGGAGGCCTACGAGCAGTACTTC . TRBJ2-7 . TRBV2
CASSLALGIGGLGNTEAFF TGTGCCAGCAGCTTAGCGCTTGGTATCGGCGGACTCGGGAACACTGAAGCTTTCTTT once TRBJ1-1 . TRBV7-2